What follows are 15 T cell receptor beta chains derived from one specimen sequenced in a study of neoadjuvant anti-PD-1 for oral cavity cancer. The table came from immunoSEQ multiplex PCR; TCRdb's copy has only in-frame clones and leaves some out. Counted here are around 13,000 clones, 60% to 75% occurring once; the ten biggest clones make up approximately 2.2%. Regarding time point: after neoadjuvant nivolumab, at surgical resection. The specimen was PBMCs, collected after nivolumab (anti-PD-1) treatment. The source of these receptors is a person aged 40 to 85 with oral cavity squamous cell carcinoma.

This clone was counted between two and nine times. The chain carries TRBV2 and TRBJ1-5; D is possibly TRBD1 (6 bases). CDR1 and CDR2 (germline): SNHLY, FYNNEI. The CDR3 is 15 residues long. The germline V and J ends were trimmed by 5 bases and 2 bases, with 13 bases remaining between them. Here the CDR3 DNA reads TGTGCCAGCAGTCTTAGGGGGTTTGGCAATCAGCCCCAGCATTTT. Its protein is CASSLRGFGNQPQHF.

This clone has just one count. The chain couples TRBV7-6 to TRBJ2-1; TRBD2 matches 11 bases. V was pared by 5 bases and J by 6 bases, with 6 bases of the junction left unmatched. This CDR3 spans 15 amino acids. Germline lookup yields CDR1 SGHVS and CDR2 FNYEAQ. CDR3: CASSMGGLAGNEQFF. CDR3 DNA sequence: TGTGCCAGCAGCATGGGAGGACTAGCGGGCAATGAGCAGTTCTTC.

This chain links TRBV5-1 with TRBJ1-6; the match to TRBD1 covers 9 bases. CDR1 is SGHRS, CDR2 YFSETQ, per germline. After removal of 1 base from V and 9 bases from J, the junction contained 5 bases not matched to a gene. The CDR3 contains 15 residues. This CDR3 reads CASSLSGQGRSPLHF. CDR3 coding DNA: TGCGCCAGCAGCTTGTCCGGACAGGGGCGTTCACCCCTCCACTTT.

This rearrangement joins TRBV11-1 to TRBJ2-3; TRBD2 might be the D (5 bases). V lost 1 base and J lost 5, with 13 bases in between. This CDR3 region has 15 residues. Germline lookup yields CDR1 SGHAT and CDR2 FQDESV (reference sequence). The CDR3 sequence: CASSLGLALRDTQYF. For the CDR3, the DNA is TGTGCCAGCAGCTTAGGTCTAGCCCTCAGAGATACGCAGTATTTT.

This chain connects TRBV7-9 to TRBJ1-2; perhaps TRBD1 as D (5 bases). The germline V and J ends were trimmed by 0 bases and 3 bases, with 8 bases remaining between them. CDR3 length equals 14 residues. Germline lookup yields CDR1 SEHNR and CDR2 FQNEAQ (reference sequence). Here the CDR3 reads CASSLAGVDYGYTF. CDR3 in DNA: TGTGCCAGCAGCTTAGCGGGGGTGGACTATGGCTACACCTTC.

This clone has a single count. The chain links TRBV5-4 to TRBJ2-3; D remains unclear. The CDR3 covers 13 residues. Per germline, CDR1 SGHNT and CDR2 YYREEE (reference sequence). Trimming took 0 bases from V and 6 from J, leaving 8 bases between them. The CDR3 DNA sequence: TGTGCCAGCAGCTTGGATGGGGTTGATACGCAGTATTTT. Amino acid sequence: CASSLDGVDTQYF.

CDR3 protein: CASRNRGSTDTQYF. The CDR3 DNA follows: TGTGCCAGTAGAAACAGGGGAAGCACAGATACGCAGTATTTT. The V and J genes are TRBV19 and TRBJ2-3, with TRBD1 matching over 7 bases. After removal of 6 bases from V and 0 bases from J, the junction contained 3 bases not matched to a gene. This CDR3 region has 14 residues. Germline CDR1 LNHDA, CDR2 SQIVND (reference sequence).

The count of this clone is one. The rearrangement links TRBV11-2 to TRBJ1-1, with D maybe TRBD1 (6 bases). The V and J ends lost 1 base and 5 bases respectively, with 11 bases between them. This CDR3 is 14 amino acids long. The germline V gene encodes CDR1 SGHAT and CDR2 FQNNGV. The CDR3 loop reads CASSLGQGSTEAFF. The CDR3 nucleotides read TGTGCCAGCAGCTTAGGTCAGGGGAGTACTGAAGCTTTCTTT. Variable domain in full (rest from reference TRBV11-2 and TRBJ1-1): EAGVAQSPRYKIIEKRQSVAFWCNPISGHATLYWYQQILGQGPKLLIQFQNNGVVDDSQLPKDRFSAERLKGVDSTLKIQPAKLEDSAVYLCASSLGQGSTEAFFGQGTRLTVV.

CDR3 nucleotides: TGTGCCAGCAGTTTACCCGACAGGGGAAGAGATGGCTACACCTTC. Its translation: CASSLPDRGRDGYTF. The rearrangement uses TRBV28 and TRBJ1-2; TRBD1 aligns across 8 bases. The length of the CDR3 is 15 residues. The germline CDR1 and CDR2 sequences are MDHEN and SYDVKM. Trimming took 2 bases from V and 6 from J; bases not matched to a gene: 8.

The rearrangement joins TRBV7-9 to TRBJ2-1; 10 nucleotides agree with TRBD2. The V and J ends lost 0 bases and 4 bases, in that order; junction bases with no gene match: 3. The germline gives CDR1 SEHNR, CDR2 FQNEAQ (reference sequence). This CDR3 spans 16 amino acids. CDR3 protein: CASSLALAGAYNEQFF. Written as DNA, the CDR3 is TGTGCCAGCAGCTTAGCCCTAGCGGGAGCGTACAATGAGCAGTTCTTC. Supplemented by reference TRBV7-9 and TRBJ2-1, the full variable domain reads DTGVSQNPRHKITKRGQNVTFRCDPISEHNRLYWYRQTLGQGPEFLTYFQNEAQLEKSRLLSDRFSAERPKGSFSTLEIQRTEQGDSAMYLCASSLALAGAYNEQFFGPGTRLTVL.

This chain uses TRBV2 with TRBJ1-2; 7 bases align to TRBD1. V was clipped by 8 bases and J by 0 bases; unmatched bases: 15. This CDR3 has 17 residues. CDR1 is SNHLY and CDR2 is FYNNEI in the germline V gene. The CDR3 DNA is TGTGCCAGCCAACCCCTCCGGGACAGATTTTCTAACTATGGCTACACCTTC. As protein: CASQPLRDRFSNYGYTF.

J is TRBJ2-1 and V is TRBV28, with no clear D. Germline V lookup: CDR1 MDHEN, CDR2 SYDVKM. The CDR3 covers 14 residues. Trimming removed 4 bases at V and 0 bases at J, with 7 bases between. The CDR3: CASSSGGSYNEQFF. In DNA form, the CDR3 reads TGTGCCAGCAGTTCCGGCGGCTCCTACAATGAGCAGTTCTTC. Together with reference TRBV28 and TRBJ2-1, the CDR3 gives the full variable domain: DVKVTQSSRYLVKRTGEKVFLECVQDMDHENMFWYRQDPGLGLRLIYFSYDVKMKEKGDIPEGYSVSREKKERFSLILESASTNQTSMYLCASSSGGSYNEQFFGPGTRLTVL.

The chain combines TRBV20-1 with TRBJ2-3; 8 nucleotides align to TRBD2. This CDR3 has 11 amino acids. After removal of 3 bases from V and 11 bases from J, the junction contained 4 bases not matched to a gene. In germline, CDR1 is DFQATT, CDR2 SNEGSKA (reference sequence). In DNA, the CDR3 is TGCAGTGCTAGTATCCTAGCGGGGCAGTATTTT. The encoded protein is CSASILAGQYF.

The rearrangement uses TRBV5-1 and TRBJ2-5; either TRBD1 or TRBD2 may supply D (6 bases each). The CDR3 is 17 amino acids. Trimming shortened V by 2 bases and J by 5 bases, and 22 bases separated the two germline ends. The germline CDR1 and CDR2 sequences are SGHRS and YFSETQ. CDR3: CASSLTPIQGGRETQYF. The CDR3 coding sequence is TGCGCCAGCAGCTTAACCCCAATACAGGGAGGTCGGGAGACCCAGTACTTC.

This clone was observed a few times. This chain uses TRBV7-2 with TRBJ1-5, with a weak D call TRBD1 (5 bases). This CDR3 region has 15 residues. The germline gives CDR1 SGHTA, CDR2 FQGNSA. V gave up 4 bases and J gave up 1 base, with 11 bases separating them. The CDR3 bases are TGTGCCAGCAGCTCCATAAGGGGAAGCAATCAGCCCCAGCATTTT. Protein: CASSSIRGSNQPQHF. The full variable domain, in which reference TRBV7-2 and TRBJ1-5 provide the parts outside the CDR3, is GAGVSQSPSNKVTEKGKDVELRCDPISGHTALYWYRQSLGQGLEFLIYFQGNSAPDKSGLPSDRFSAERTGGSVSTLTIQRTQQEDSAVYLCASSSIRGSNQPQHFGDGTRLSIL.